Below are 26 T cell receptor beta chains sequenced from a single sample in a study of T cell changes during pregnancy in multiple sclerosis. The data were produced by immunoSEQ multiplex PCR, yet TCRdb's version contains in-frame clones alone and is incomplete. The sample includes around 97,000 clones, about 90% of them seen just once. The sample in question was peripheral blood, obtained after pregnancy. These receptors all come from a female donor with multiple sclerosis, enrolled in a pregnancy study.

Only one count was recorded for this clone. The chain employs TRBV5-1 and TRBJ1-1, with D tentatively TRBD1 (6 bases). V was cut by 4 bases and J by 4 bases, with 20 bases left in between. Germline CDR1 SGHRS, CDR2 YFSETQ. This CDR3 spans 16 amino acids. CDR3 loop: CASSPDEWGGGTEAFF. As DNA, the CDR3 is TGCGCCAGCAGCCCGGACGAGTGGGGAGGGGGCACTGAAGCTTTCTTT.

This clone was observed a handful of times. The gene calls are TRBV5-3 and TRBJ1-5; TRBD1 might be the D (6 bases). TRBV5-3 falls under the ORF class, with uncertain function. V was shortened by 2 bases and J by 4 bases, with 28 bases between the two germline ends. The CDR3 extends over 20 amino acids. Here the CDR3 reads CARSFIFRGTNSGENQPQHF. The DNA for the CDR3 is TGTGCCAGAAGCTTTATATTTAGAGGGACTAATTCAGGGGAGAATCAGCCCCAGCATTTT.

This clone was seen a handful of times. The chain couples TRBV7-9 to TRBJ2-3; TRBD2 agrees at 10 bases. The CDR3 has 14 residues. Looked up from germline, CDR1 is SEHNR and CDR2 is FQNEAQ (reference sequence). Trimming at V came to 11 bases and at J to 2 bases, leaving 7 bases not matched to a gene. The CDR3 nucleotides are TGTGCCGGCTCGAGCGGGGGGGACACAGATACGCAGTATTTT. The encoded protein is CAGSSGGDTDTQYF.

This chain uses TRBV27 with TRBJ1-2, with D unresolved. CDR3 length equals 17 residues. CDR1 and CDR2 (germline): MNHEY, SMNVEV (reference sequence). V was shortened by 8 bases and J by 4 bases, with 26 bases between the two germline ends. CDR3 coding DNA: TGTGCCAGCCTAAATCTGGGCGCATCGGTAGGAGGCTATGGCTACACCTTC. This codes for CASLNLGASVGGYGYTF.

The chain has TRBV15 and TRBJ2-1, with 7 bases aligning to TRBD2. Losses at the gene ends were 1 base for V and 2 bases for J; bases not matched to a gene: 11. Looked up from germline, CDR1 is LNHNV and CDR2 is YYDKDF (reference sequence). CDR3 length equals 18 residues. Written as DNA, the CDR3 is TGTGCCACCAGCAGAGTGGGGACTATGGGTCGCCCCTACAATGAGCAGTTCTTC. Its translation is CATSRVGTMGRPYNEQFF.

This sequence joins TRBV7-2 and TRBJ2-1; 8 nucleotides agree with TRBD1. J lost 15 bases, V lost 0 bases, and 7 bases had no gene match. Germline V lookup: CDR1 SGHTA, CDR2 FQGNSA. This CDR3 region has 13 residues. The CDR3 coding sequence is TGTGCCAGCAGCTTAGCGATACAGGGGGAGGTGTTCTTC. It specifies CASSLAIQGEVFF.

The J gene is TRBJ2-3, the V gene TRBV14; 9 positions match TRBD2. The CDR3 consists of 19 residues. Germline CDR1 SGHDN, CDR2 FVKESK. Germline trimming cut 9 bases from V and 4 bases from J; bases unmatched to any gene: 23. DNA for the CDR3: TGTGCCAGGTCGGTTCCCCTGGCGGGACTAGCTGGGTGGGCAGATACGCAGTATTTT. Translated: CARSVPLAGLAGWADTQYF. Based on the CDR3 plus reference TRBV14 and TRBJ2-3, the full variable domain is EAGVTQFPSHSVIEKGQTVTLRCDPISGHDNLYWYRRVMGKEIKFLLHFVKESKQDESGMPNNRFLAERTGGTYSTLKVQPAELEDSGVYFCARSVPLAGLAGWADTQYFGPGTRLTVL.

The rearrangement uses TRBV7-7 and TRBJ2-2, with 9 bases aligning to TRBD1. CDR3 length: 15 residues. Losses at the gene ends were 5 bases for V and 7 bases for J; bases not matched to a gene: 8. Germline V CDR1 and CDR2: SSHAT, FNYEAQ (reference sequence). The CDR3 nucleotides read TGTGCCAGCAGCCCCGACAGGGGGAGGGGCGGGGAGCTGTTTTTT. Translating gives CASSPDRGRGGELFF.

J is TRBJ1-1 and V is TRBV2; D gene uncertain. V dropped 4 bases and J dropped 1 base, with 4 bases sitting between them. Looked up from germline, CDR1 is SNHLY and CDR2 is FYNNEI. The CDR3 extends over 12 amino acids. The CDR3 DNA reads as TGTGCCAGCAGTGCGGGGAACACTGAAGCTTTCTTT. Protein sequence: CASSAGNTEAFF.

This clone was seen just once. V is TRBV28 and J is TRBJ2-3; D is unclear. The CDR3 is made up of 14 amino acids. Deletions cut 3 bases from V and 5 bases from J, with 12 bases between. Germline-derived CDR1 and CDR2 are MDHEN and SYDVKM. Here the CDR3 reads CASSFGALRDTQYF. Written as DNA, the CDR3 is TGTGCCAGCAGTTTTGGTGCCCTACGAGATACGCAGTATTTT.

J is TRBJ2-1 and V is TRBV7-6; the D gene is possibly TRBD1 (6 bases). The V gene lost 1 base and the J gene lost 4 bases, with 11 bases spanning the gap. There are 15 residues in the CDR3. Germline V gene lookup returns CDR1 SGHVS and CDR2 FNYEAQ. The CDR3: CASSLGADSYNEQFF. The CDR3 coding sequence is TGTGCCAGCAGCTTAGGCGCGGACAGTTACAATGAGCAGTTCTTC.

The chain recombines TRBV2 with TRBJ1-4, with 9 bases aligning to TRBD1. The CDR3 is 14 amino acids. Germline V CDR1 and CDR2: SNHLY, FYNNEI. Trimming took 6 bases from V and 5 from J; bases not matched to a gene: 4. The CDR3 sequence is CASSATGGNEKLFF. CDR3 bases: TGTGCCAGCAGCGCGACAGGGGGGAATGAAAAACTGTTTTTT.

The CDR3 is CASSPGQGILYGYTF. CDR3 in DNA: TGTGCCAGCTCACCGGGACAGGGAATACTCTATGGCTACACCTTC. This rearrangement joins TRBV18 to TRBJ1-2; 9 nucleotides match TRBD1. Per germline, CDR1 KGHSH and CDR2 LQKENI. The CDR3 consists of 15 residues. J gave up 4 bases and V 3 bases, and 6 bases lay outside the gene matches.

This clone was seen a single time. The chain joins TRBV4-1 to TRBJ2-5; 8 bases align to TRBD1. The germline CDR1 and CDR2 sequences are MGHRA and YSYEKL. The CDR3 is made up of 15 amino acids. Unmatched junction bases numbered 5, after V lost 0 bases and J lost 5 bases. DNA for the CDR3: TGCGCCAGCAGCCAAGATCGAGCAGGGGGCGAGACCCAGTACTTC. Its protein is CASSQDRAGGETQYF.

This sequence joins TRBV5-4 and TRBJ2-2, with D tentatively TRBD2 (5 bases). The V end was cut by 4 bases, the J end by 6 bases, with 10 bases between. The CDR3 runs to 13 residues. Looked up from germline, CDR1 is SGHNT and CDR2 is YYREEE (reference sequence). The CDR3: CASSPQRAGELFF. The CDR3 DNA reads TGTGCCAGCAGCCCCCAGAGGGCCGGGGAGCTGTTTTTT. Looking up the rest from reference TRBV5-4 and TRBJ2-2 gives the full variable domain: ETGVTQSPTHLIKTRGQQVTLRCSSQSGHNTVSWYQQALGQGPQFIFQYYREEENGRGNFPPRFSGLQFPNYSSELNVNALELDDSALYLCASSPQRAGELFFGEGSRLTVL.

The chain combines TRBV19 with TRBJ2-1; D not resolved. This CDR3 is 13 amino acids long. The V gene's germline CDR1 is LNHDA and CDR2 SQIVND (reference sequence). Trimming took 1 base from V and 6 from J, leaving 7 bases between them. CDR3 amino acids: CASSIGLRNEQFF. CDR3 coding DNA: TGTGCCAGTAGTATAGGACTCCGCAATGAGCAGTTCTTC.

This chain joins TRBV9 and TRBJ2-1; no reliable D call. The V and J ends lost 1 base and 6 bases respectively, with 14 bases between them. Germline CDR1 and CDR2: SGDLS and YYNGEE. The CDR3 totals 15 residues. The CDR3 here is CASSVLEAISNEQFF. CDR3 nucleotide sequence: TGTGCCAGCAGCGTACTAGAGGCCATCTCCAATGAGCAGTTCTTC. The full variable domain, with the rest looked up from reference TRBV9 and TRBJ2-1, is DSGVTQTPKHLITATGQRVTLRCSPRSGDLSVYWYQQSLDQGLQFLIQYYNGEERAKGNILERFSAQQFPDLHSELNLSSLELGDSALYFCASSVLEAISNEQFFGPGTRLTVL.

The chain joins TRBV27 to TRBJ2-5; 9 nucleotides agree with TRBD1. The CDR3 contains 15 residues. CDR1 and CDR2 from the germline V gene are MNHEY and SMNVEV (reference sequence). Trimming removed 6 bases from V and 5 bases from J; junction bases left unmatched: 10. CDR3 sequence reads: CASSFYRGRWETQYF. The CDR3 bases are TGTGCCAGCAGCTTTTACAGGGGGCGCTGGGAGACCCAGTACTTC.

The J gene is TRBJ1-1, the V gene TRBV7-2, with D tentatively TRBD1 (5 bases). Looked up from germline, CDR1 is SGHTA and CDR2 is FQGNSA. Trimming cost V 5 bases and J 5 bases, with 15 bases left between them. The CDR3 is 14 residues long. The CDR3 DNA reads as TGTGCCAGCAGCCTAGGGAGGGGTCGGACTGAAGCTTTCTTT. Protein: CASSLGRGRTEAFF.

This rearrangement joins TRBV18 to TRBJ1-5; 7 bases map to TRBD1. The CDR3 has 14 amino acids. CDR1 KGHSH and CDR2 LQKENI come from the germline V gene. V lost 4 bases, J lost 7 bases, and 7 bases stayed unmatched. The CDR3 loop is CASSLGAGGQPQHF. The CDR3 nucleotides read TGTGCCAGCTCACTTGGGGCAGGGGGGCAGCCCCAGCATTTT.

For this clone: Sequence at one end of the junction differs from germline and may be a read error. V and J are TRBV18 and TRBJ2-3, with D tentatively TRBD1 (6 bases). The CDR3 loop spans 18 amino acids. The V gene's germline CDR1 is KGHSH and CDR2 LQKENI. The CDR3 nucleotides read TGTGCCAGCTCACAGTCTCGCAGGGGCTCAGGAGGCACGGATACGCAGTATTTT. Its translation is CASSQSRRGSGGTDTQYF.

The CDR3 protein is CASGVFPTDTQYF. Here the CDR3 DNA reads TGTGCCAGCGGAGTTTTTCCCACAGATACGCAGTATTTT. This chain links TRBV9 with TRBJ2-3; D is unclear. The CDR3 extends over 13 amino acids. The germline gives CDR1 SGDLS, CDR2 YYNGEE. Deletions cut 7 bases from V and 2 bases from J, with 11 bases between.

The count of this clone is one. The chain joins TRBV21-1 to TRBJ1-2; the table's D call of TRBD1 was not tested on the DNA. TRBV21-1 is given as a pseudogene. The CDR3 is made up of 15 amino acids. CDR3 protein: CASSKADSLNYGYTF. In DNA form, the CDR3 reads TGTGCCAGCAGCAAAGCGGACAGCTTAAACTATGGCTACACCTTC.

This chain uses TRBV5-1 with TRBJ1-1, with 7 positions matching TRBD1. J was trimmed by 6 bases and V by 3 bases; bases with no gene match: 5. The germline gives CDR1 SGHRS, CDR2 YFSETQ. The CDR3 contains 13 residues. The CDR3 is CASSWSQGAEAFF. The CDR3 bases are TGCGCCAGCAGCTGGAGCCAGGGGGCTGAAGCTTTCTTT.

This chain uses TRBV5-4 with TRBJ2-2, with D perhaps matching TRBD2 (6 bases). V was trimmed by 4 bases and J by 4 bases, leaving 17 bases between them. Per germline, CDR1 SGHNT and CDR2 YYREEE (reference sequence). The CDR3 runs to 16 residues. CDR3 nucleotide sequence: TGTGCCAGCAGCCCCTCCGTTAGGAGGGGCACCGGGGAGCTGTTTTTT. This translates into CASSPSVRRGTGELFF.

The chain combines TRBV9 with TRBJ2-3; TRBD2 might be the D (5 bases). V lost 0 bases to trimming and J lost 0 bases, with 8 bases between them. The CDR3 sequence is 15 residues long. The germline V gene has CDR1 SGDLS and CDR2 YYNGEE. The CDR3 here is CASSVVGESTDTQYF. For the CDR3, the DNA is TGTGCCAGCAGCGTAGTCGGGGAGAGCACAGATACGCAGTATTTT.